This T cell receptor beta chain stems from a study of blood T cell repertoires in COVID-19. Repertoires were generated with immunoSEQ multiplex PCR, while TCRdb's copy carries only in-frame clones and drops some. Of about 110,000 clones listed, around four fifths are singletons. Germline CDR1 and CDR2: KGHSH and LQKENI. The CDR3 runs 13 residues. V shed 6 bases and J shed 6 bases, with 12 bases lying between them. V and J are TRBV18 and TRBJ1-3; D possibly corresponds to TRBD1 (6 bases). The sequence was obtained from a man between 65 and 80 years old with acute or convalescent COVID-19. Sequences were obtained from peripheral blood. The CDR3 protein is CASSSGQLNTIYF. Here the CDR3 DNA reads TGTGCCAGCTCGTCGGGACAATTAAACACCATATATTTT.